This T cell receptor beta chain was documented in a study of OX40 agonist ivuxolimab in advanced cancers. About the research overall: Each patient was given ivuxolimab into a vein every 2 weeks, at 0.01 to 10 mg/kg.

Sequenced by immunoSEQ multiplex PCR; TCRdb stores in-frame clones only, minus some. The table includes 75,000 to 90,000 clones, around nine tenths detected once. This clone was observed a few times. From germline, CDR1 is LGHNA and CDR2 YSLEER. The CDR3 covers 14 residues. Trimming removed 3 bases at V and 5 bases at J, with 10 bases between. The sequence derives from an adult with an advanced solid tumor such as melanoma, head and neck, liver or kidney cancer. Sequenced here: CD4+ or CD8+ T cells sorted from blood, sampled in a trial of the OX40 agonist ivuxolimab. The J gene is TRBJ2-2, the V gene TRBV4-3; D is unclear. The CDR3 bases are TGCGCCAGCAGCCAGGCCCTGAGGACCGGGGAGCTGTTTTTT. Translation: CASSQALRTGELFF.